This T cell receptor (beta chain) appears in the sequencing data of a study of blood T cell repertoires in COVID-19. Some clones are missing from TCRdb's copy, which holds only in-frame ones; the method was immunoSEQ multiplex PCR. The sample includes approximately 280,000 clones, about 89% of them seen just once. This CDR3 is built from 11 residues. Trimming took off 11 bases at V and 0 bases at J, with 7 bases between the two ends. In germline, CDR1 is SNHLY, CDR2 FYNNEI. The J gene is TRBJ1-1, the V gene TRBV2; no definite D call. The receptor comes from a man aged 40-50 years with acute or convalescent COVID-19. Sequencing used peripheral blood. The CDR3 protein is CAGSLNTEAFF. As DNA, the CDR3 is TGTGCCGGCTCCTTGAACACTGAAGCTTTCTTT.